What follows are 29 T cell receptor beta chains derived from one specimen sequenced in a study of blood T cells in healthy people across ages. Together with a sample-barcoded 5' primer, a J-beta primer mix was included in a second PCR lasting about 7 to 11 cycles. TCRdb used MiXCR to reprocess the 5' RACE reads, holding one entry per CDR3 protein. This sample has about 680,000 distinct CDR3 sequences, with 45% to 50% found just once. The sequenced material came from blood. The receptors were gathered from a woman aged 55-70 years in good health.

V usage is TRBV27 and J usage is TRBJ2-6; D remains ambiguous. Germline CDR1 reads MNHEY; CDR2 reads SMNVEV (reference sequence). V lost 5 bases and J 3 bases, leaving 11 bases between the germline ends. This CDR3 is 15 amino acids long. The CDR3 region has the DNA TGTGCCAGCAGTGCCCGGGCGCGTGGGGCCAACGTCCTGACTTTC. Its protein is CASSARARGANVLTF.

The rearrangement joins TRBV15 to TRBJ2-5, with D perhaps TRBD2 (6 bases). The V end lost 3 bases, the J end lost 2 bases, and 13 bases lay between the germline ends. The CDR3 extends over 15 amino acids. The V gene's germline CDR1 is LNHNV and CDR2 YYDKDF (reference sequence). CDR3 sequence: CATSSPPGLQETQYF. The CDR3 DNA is TGTGCCACCAGCAGTCCGCCGGGACTTCAAGAGACCCAGTACTTC.

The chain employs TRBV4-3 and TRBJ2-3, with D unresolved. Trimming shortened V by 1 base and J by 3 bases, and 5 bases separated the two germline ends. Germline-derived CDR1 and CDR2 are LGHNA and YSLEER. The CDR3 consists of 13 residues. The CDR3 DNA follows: TGCGCCAGCAGCCAAGGGGTGACAGATACGCAGTATTTT. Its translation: CASSQGVTDTQYF.

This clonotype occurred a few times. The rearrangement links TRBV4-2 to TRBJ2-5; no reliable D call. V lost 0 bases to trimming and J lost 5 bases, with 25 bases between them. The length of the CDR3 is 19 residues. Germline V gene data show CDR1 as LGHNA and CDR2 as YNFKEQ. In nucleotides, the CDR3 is TGTGCCAGCAGCCAAGATTGGAACCACGAGGACCAGTTAGGGGAGACCCAGTACTTC. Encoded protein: CASSQDWNHEDQLGETQYF.

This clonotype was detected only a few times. The CDR3: CSVQGSSEQFF. CDR3 coding DNA: TGCAGCGTTCAAGGCAGCAGCGAGCAGTTCTTC. The chain combines TRBV29-1 with TRBJ2-1; D is uncertain. Germline V CDR1 and CDR2: SQVTM, ANQGSEA. The germline V and J ends were trimmed by 5 bases and 10 bases, with 12 bases remaining between them. CDR3 size: 11 residues.

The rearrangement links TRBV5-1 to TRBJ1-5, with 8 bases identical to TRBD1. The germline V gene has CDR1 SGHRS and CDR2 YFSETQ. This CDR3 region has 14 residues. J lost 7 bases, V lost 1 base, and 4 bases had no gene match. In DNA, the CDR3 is TGCGCCAGCAGCTTGACCACAGGGGGACAGCCCCAGCATTTT. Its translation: CASSLTTGGQPQHF. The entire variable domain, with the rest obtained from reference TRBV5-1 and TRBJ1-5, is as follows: KAGVTQTPRYLIKTRGQQVTLSCSPISGHRSVSWYQQTPGQGLQFLFEYFSETQRNKGNFPGRFSGRQFSNSRSEMNVSTLELGDSALYLCASSLTTGGQPQHFGDGTRLSIL.

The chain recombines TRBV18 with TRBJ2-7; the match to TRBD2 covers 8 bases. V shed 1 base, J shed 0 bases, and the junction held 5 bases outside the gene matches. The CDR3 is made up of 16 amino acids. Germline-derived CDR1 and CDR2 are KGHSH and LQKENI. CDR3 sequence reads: CASSPLSGGSSYEQYF. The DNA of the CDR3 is TGTGCCAGCTCACCACTAAGCGGGGGAAGCTCCTACGAGCAGTACTTC.

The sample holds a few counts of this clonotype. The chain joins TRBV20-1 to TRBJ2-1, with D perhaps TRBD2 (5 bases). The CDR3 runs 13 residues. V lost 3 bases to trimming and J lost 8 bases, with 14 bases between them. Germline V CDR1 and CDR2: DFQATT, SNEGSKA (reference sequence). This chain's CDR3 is CSASNPAGDEQFF. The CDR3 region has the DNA TGCAGTGCTAGTAATCCGGCCGGGGATGAGCAGTTCTTC.

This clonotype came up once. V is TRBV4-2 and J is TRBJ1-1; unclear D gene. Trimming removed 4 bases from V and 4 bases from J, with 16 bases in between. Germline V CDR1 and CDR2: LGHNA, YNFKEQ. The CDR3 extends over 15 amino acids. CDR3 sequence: CASSRKSGEGTEAFF. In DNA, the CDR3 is TGTGCCAGCAGCCGGAAGAGCGGAGAGGGCACTGAAGCTTTCTTT.

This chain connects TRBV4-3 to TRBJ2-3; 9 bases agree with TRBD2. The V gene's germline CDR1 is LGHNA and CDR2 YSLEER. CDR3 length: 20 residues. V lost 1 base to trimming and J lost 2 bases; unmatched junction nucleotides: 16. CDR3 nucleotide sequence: TGCGCCAGCAGCCAAGTGTATAGCGGGAGCCTGACTGACTCCACAGATACGCAGTATTTT. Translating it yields CASSQVYSGSLTDSTDTQYF.

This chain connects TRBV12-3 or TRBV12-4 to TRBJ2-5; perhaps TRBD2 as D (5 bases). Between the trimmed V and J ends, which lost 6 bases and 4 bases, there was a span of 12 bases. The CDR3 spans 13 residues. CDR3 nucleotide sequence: TGTGCCAGCAGAGCGGCTAAGGCAGAGACCCAGTACTTC. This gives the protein CASRAAKAETQYF.

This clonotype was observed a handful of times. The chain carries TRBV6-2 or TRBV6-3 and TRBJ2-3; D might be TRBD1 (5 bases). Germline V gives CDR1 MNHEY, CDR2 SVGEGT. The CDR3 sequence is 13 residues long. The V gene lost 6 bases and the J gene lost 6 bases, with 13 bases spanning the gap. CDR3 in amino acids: CASRPQGVDTQYF. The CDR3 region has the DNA TGTGCCAGCAGGCCCCAAGGGGTGGATACGCAGTATTTT.

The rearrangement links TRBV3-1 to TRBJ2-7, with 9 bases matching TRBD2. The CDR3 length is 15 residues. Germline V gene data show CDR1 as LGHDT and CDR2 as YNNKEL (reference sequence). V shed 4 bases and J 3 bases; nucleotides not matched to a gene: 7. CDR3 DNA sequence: TGTGCCAGCAGCCCCCCTAGCGGGACTATCTACGAGCAGTACTTC. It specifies CASSPPSGTIYEQYF.

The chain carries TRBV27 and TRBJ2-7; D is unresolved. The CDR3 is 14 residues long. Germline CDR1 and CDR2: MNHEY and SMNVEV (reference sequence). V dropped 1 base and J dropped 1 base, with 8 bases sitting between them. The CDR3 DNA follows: TGTGCCAGCAGTTTATACGTCGGGTCCTACGAGCAGTACTTC. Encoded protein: CASSLYVGSYEQYF.

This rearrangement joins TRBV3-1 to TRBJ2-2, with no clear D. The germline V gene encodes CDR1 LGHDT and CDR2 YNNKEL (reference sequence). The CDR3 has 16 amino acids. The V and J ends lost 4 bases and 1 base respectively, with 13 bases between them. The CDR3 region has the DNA TGTGCCAGCAGCCCGGCCCGGGCCCTGAACACCGGGGAGCTGTTTTTT. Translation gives CASSPARALNTGELFF.

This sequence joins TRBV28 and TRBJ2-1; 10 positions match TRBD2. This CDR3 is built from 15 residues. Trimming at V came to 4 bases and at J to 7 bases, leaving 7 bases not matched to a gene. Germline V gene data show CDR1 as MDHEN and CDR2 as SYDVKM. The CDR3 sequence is CASSSGLADGNEQFF. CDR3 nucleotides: TGTGCCAGCAGTTCCGGACTAGCGGATGGAAATGAGCAGTTCTTC.

The CDR3 nucleotides read TGCAGTGCTAGATTAAGCGAGGGGAATTCACCCCTCCACTTT. This sequence encodes CSARLSEGNSPLHF. This rearrangement joins TRBV20-1 to TRBJ1-6; D is perhaps TRBD1 (5 bases). Germline values: CDR1 DFQATT, CDR2 SNEGSKA (reference sequence). V was trimmed by 2 bases and J by 7 bases, leaving 12 bases between them. The CDR3 covers 14 residues.

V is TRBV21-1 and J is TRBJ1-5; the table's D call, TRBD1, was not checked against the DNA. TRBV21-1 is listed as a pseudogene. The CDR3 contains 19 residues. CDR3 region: CASSKDFWDTLRGNQPQHF. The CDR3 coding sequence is TGTGCCAGCAGCAAAGATTTTTGGGACACCCTCAGAGGCAATCAGCCCCAGCATTTT.

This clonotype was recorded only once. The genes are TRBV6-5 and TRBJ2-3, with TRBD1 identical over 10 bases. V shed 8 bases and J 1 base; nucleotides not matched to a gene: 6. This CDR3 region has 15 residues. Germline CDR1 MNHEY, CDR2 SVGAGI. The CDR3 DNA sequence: TGTGCCAGCCGACCCGGGACAGGGGGCACAGATACGCAGTATTTT. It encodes CASRPGTGGTDTQYF.

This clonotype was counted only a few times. This chain's CDR3 is CASSPTPGLLGETQYF. CDR3 nucleotides: TGTGCCAGCAGTCCAACACCAGGACTCCTGGGGGAGACCCAGTACTTC. This sequence joins TRBV28 and TRBJ2-5, with D possibly being TRBD2 (5 bases). Germline V CDR1 and CDR2: MDHEN, SYDVKM. With 5 bases removed from V and 5 bases from J, the gap between germline ends came to 21 bases. The CDR3 loop spans 16 amino acids.

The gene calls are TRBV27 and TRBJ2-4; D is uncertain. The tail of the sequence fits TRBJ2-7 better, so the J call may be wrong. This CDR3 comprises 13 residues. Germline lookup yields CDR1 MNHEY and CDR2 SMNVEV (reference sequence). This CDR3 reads CASSLIPGYEQYF. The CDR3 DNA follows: TGTGCCAGCAGCTTAATTCCGGGTTACGAGCAGTACTTC.

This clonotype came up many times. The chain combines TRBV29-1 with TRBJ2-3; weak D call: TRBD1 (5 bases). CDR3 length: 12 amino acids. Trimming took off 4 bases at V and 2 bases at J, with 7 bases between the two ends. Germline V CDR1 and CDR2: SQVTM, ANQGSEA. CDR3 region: CSVAGFTDTQYF. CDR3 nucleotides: TGCAGCGTTGCAGGGTTCACAGATACGCAGTATTTT.

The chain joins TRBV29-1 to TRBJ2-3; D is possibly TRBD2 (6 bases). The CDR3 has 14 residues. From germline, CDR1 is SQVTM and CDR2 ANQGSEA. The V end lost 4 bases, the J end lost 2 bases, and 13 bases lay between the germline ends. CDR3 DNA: TGCAGCGTTGTACCTGCGGGAAACACAGATACGCAGTATTTT. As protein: CSVVPAGNTDTQYF.

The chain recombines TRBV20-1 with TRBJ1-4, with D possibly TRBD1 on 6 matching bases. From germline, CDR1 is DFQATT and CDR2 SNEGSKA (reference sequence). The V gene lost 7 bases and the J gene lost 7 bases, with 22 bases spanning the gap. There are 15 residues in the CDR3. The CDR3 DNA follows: TGCAGTGTCTACCCCCACACAGGGAAGAGTGAAAAACTGTTTTTT. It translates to CSVYPHTGKSEKLFF.

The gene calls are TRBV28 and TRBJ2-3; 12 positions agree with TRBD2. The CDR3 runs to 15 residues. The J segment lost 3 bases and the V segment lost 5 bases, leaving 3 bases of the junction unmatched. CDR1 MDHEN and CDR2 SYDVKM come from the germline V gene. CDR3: CASSRTSGVTDTQYF. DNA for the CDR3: TGTGCCAGCAGTCGGACTAGCGGGGTTACAGATACGCAGTATTTT.

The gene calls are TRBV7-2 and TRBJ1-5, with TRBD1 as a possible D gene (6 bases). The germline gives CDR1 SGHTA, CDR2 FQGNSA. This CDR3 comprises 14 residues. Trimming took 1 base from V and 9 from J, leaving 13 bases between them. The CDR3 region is CASSLEGGGRPQHF. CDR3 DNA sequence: TGTGCCAGCAGCTTAGAGGGAGGGGGGCGGCCCCAGCATTTT.

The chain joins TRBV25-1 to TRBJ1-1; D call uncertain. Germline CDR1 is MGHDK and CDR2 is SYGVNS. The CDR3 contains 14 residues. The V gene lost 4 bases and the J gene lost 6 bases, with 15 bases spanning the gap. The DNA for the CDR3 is TGTGCCAGCAGTGGAGAGAGGGTGGCTTCTGAAGCTTTCTTT. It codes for CASSGERVASEAFF.

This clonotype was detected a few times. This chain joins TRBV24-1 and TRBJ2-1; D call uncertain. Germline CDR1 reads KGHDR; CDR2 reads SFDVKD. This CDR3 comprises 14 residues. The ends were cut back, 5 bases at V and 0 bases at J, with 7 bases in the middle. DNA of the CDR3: TGTGCCACCAGTGTCAGCGCCTCCTACAATGAGCAGTTCTTC. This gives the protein CATSVSASYNEQFF.

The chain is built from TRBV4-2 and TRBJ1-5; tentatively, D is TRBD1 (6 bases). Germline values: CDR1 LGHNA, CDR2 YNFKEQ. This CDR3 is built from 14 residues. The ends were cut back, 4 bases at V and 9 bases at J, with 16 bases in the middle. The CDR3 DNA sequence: TGTGCCAGCAGCCCGAGGACAGCGAGGTCGCCCCAGCATTTT. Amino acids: CASSPRTARSPQHF.